This T cell receptor beta chain was captured in a study of cytomegalovirus exposure and HLA in healthy donors. Findings and limits, study-wide: Across HLA loci, a later analysis found differing TCR association rates, with DRB1 most and HLA-C fewest. An assumption of roughly uniform sequencing depth across donors underlay the presence/absence analyses. Data from an earlier analysis indicated that most TCR beta V segments were productive either about 87% or about 30% of the time. The study had only CMV serostatus as immune exposure information.

Unmatched junction bases numbered 9, after V lost 3 bases and J lost 7 bases. Germline V gives CDR1 SGHTA, CDR2 FQGNSA. The CDR3 totals 16 residues. PCR employed 60 Vbeta and 13 Jbeta primers. Produced via immunoSEQ multiplex PCR; TCRdb's table is partial and in-frame only. This table has about 42,000 clones, about 50% appearing once. In regard to this clone: Its specificity is not known.

Specimen: PBMCs. This receptor was taken from a human donor in good health. The rearrangement joins TRBV7-2 to TRBJ2-3; 11 nucleotides agree with TRBD1. The CDR3 loop reads CASSFKGTGGSNTQYF. The CDR3 nucleotides read TGTGCCAGCAGCTTTAAGGGGACAGGGGGATCCAATACGCAGTATTTT.